The clone carrying this T cell receptor beta chain has a single count. The table came from immunoSEQ multiplex PCR; TCRdb's copy has only in-frame clones and leaves some out. The sample includes under 300,000 clones, less than 90% of them seen just once. The length of the CDR3 is 15 residues. Germline V gene sequence: CDR1 SGHNT, CDR2 YYREEE (reference sequence). V was pared by 7 bases and J by 4 bases, with 12 bases of the junction left unmatched. This sample stems from a study of blood T cell repertoires in COVID-19. The TCR originated in a woman aged 25 to 39 with COVID-19, enrolled during active disease. The chain has TRBV5-4 and TRBJ2-3, with TRBD1 matching 7 bases. Specimen: peripheral blood. In nucleotides, the CDR3 is TGTGCCAGCGGGCAGGGGGTTGACATATCAGATACGCAGTATTTT. Protein sequence: CASGQGVDISDTQYF. Looking up the rest from reference TRBV5-4 and TRBJ2-3 gives the full variable domain: ETGVTQSPTHLIKTRGQQVTLRCSSQSGHNTVSWYQQALGQGPQFIFQYYREEENGRGNFPPRFSGLQFPNYSSELNVNALELDDSALYLCASGQGVDISDTQYFGPGTRLTVL.